This TCR beta chain was identified during a study of Ad26.COV2.S vaccination and SARS-CoV-2 variants. Study results and caveats: Recipients of vaccine and of placebo showed similar breadth of their non-spike TCR repertoires. Breadth and depth estimates from TCRs may understate total T cell responses.

On this clone: Its antigen is unidentified. Since a much larger clone is just one base distant, this may be a read error.

Libraries were prepared by immunoSEQ multiplex PCR; TCRdb keeps only in-frame clonotypes and omits some of them. Found here are a few hundred thousand clones, around 87% of them singletons; the top ten hold approximately 4%. The treatment denotes: roughly 19 received Ad26.COV2.S at low or high dose, single or two shots; about 5 received placebo; per-sample allocation not given. Day 63 after the first injection of vaccine or placebo was the sampling time. The sequencing used peripheral blood, collected in a trial of Ad26.COV2.S vaccine versus placebo. This TCR came from a person between 18 and 65 years old who received the Ad26.COV2.S COVID-19 vaccine or a placebo.

The CDR3 region is CASSPNTDTQYF. The CDR3 region has the DNA TGTGCCAGCAGTCCCAACACAGATACGCAGTATTTT. This chain connects TRBV6-2 or TRBV6-3 to TRBJ2-3; no reliable D call. Trimming stripped 5 bases from V and 2 bases from J, with 5 bases between. The V gene's germline CDR1 is MNHEY and CDR2 SVGEGT. CDR3 size: 12 residues.